This T cell receptor (beta chain) comes out of a study of blood T cell repertoires in COVID-19. Study as a whole: Donors in the United States, Italy and Spain gave samples during acute or convalescent COVID-19. Nucleic acid was either cDNA or gDNA, and it came from T cells, B-cell-depleted T cells, or PBMCs.

This CDR3 region has 15 residues. Germline CDR1 MGHRA, CDR2 YSYEKL. J gave up 0 bases and V 6 bases, and 2 bases lay outside the gene matches. Per the original data handling: By means of reference gene primer amplification, nucleated cell counts were estimated. Assay: immunoSEQ multiplex PCR; the TCRdb copy retains only in-frame clones and omits some. Clone size and the V and J calls come from that table; the DNA yielded D and trimming. Of about 120,000 clones detected, roughly 72% appear once; the ten largest clones hold more than 5.5%. The receptor comes from a man aged 60-69 years with acute or convalescent COVID-19. The chain combines TRBV4-1 with TRBJ1-4; 9 bases line up with TRBD1. The material sequenced was peripheral blood. DNA for the CDR3: TGCGCCAGCAGTAACAGGGGGCCAACTAATGAAAAACTGTTTTTT. This encodes CASSNRGPTNEKLFF.